This T cell receptor beta chain was identified in a study of T-cell memory formation after mild COVID-19 (dated by TCRdb to the early 2020s). Regarding the study in general: TCR sequence clusters from the two donors were found to be largely donor specific. T-cell clones expanding and contracting after mild COVID-19 in a couple of donors were tracked by longitudinal TCRalpha and TCRbeta repertoire sequencing. The cohort comprised two young, previously healthy adult volunteers, one female and one male.

Study-wide conclusions, independent of this receptor: Contracting CD4+ clones were located mainly in the CM and EM memory subsets, whereas CD8+ clones were found to be enriched in EMRA. Some responding clones were detected in pre-infection memory, suggesting pre-existing cross-reactive memory T cells joined the SARS-CoV-2 response. Balanced CD4/CD8 phenotypes were observed for clones contracting from day 15 to 85, whereas a bias towards CD4+ was observed for a second wave of clones expanding from day 15 to 37. Only a couple of mild cases were covered in the study, and larger cohorts including severe cases with pre-infection samples were considered necessary. Whether the second-wave clones peaking on day 37 were SARS-CoV-2 specific was not confirmed.

TCRdb shows the sequencer as Illumina NovaSeq 6000. TCRalpha and TCRbeta cDNA libraries were built by 5'RACE with constant-segment primers, adding sample barcodes and unique molecular identifiers. RNA was extracted from every sample with Trizol reagent. Libraries were amplified in two PCR steps, with a second sample barcode and Illumina TruSeq adapters added in the second step. Libraries were sequenced on an Illumina NovaSeq with 2 x 150 bp paired-end reads. Regarding the original processing steps: With migec v1.2.7, reads were demultiplexed and then collapsed into UMI-guided consensus sequences. Using mixcr v2.1.11, UMI consensuses were aligned to TRA and TRB V and J templates and then assembled into clonotypes. Expanded or contracted clonotypes were those called significant by both edgeR and NoisET, with noise models trained on biological replicates. For edgeR calls, the thresholds were a false discovery rate-adjusted p below 0.01 and a log2 fold-change of 1. As an exploratory analysis of dynamics, PCA with hierarchical clustering was applied to max-normalized trajectories of the 1000 most abundant clonotypes. The CD4 or CD8 phenotype of responding clones was assigned using the separately sequenced CD4+ and CD8+ repertoires. TCRdb redid the processing of the public reads, applying fastp at Q25 and MiXCR, and retained in-frame beta chains. Identical CDR3 proteins give one entry, which carries the most common genes and DNA. The authors' filters were not applied to this entry. This sample holds a few hundred thousand distinct CDR3 sequences; roughly 20% were observed only once. The leading ten clones occupy under 15% of the sample.

With respect to this clonotype: Its binding antigen is unknown. Per-nucleotide qualities are absent, and no much larger clonotype sits a single base away.

Ficoll-Paque density gradient centrifugation was used to isolate PBMCs. This receptor was obtained from an adult woman who had mild COVID-19 (a few samples of this study predate the infection). The sample titles of this study are shuffled in the database, so cell type and time point are left out; the donor was told from shared clones. Sequencing was performed on PBMCs or a T cell subset sorted from them (not recorded which).

The DNA sequence follows: TGTGCCAGCAGAGGGGGGGGAGGAGAGCAGTACTTC. Translation gives CASRGGGGEQYF. The chain joins TRBV7-9 to TRBJ2-7; D gene: possibly TRBD2, on 7 matching bases. CDR1 and CDR2 are drawn from the germline V gene (reference sequence): SEHNR, FQNEAQ. Including the terminal cysteine and phenylalanine, the CDR3 comprises 12 residues. Only the CDR3 part of the read is kept: 36 bases, read in frame from the first base. V is cut by 6 bases and J by 7 bases, and the space between the germline ends is 13 bases. Joined to the reference TRBV7-9 and TRBJ2-7 proteins, this CDR3 gives the full variable domain: DTGVSQNPRHKITKRGQNVTFRCDPISEHNRLYWYRQTLGQGPEFLTYFQNEAQLEKSRLLSDRFSAERPKGSFSTLEIQRTEQGDSAMYLCASRGGGGEQYFGPGTRLTVT.